The 10 T cell receptor beta chains below were found in one sample sequenced in a study of blood T cell repertoires in COVID-19. Some clones are missing from TCRdb's copy, which holds only in-frame ones; the method was immunoSEQ multiplex PCR. The repertoire holds 200,000 to 300,000 clones, about four fifths seen once, with around 2% in the top ten. Specimen: peripheral blood. These receptors all come from a man aged 25 to 45 who had recovered from COVID-19.

This clone was seen a single time. The rearrangement links TRBV5-1 to TRBJ2-2; 11 nucleotides agree with TRBD2. Germline V gene lookup returns CDR1 SGHRS and CDR2 YFSETQ. The length of the CDR3 is 16 residues. The trim removed 1 base at V and 3 bases at J, leaving 2 bases unmatched. The chain's CDR3 is CASSLYSGGDTGELFF. The CDR3 nucleotides read TGCGCCAGCAGCTTGTATAGCGGGGGGGACACCGGGGAGCTGTTTTTT.

This chain links TRBV5-1 with TRBJ2-3; TRBD2 aligns across 7 bases. Germline V gene data show CDR1 as SGHRS and CDR2 as YFSETQ. J lost 5 bases, V lost 5 bases, and 8 bases had no gene match. This CDR3 comprises 14 residues. CDR3 protein: CASSGLGIEDTQYF. The CDR3 region has the DNA TGCGCCAGCAGTGGACTAGGGATAGAAGATACGCAGTATTTT. Supplemented by reference TRBV5-1 and TRBJ2-3, the full variable domain reads KAGVTQTPRYLIKTRGQQVTLSCSPISGHRSVSWYQQTPGQGLQFLFEYFSETQRNKGNFPGRFSGRQFSNSRSEMNVSTLELGDSALYLCASSGLGIEDTQYFGPGTRLTVL.

The rearrangement uses TRBV4-1 and TRBJ1-1, with D hard to call. The germline V gene has CDR1 MGHRA and CDR2 YSYEKL. The CDR3 has 14 amino acids. Between the trimmed V and J ends, which lost 1 base and 0 bases, there was a span of 6 bases. The CDR3 DNA is TGCGCCAGCAGCCAAGCGAACATGAACACTGAAGCTTTCTTT. This codes for CASSQANMNTEAFF.

J is TRBJ1-3 and V is TRBV10-3, with D unclear. Germline CDR1 ENHRY, CDR2 SYGVKD. V was cut by 5 bases and J by 0 bases, with 26 bases left in between. The CDR3 consists of 20 residues. DNA for the CDR3: TGTGCCATCAGTAAGGTTGAATTCGAGGCCCGGCCCCTCTCTGGAAACACCATATATTTT. Translated: CAISKVEFEARPLSGNTIYF.

This clone showed up just once. The chain combines TRBV6-5 with TRBJ2-1, with TRBD1 matching 7 bases. CDR3 size: 12 residues. The germline V gene has CDR1 MNHEY and CDR2 SVGAGI. V gave up 5 bases and J gave up 14 bases; unmatched junction bases: 9. The CDR3, as DNA: TGTGCCAGCAGTCCCCAGACAGGGCAGGAGTTCTTC. It yields the protein CASSPQTGQEFF.

This clone has just a few counts. This chain uses TRBV2 with TRBJ1-3; a possible D gene is TRBD1 (5 bases). V was trimmed by 1 base and J by 8 bases, leaving 12 bases between them. Germline CDR1 SNHLY, CDR2 FYNNEI. This CDR3 region has 14 residues. The CDR3 nucleotides are TGTGCCAGCAGTGAAGAGGGGCGGTCCGACACCATATATTTT. Translation: CASSEEGRSDTIYF. Supplemented by reference TRBV2 and TRBJ1-3, the full variable domain reads EPEVTQTPSHQVTQMGQEVILRCVPISNHLYFYWYRQILGQKVEFLVSFYNNEISEKSEIFDDQFSVERPDGSNFTLKIRSTKLEDSAMYFCASSEEGRSDTIYFGEGSWLTVV.

The chain is built from TRBV5-4 and TRBJ1-1; TRBD1 might be the D (5 bases). The CDR3 contains 18 residues. Trimming pared 1 base from V and 2 bases from J, leaving 21 bases between. Germline loops: CDR1 SGHNT, CDR2 YYREEE (reference sequence). CDR3: CASSLRSLLRGANTEAFF. The CDR3 bases are TGTGCCAGCAGCTTGCGGTCGCTCCTCCGCGGGGCAAACACTGAAGCTTTCTTT.

The rearrangement uses TRBV27 and TRBJ2-7, with a possible D match to TRBD2 (5 bases). The germline V and J ends were trimmed by 8 bases and 4 bases, with 18 bases remaining between them. This CDR3 is 14 amino acids long. Germline V gene data show CDR1 as MNHEY and CDR2 as SMNVEV (reference sequence). The CDR3 DNA is TGTGCCAGCGCGAGGGCACTTCCTCAATACGAGCAGTACTTC. Its protein is CASARALPQYEQYF.

The CDR3 region has the DNA TGCGCCAGCAGCCCCGCTGGAGGTCAAGATACGCAGTATTTT. It is translated as CASSPAGGQDTQYF. This rearrangement joins TRBV10-1 to TRBJ2-3, with a weak D call TRBD2 (5 bases). Per germline, CDR1 WNHNN and CDR2 SYGVQD (reference sequence). The CDR3 length is 14 residues. Deletions cut 6 bases from V and 5 bases from J, with 15 bases between.

This rearrangement joins TRBV5-6 to TRBJ1-2; perhaps TRBD1 as D (6 bases). V lost 2 bases and J 5 bases, leaving 10 bases between the germline ends. The CDR3 sequence is 13 residues long. Germline CDR1 is SGHDT and CDR2 is YYEEEE. The CDR3 bases are TGTGCCAGCAGCTTTCGGCAGGGGTATGGCTACACCTTC. Translating gives CASSFRQGYGYTF. The entire variable domain, with the rest obtained from reference TRBV5-6 and TRBJ1-2, is as follows: DAGVTQSPTHLIKTRGQQVTLRCSPKSGHDTVSWYQQALGQGPQFIFQYYEEEERQRGNFPDRFSGHQFPNYSSELNVNALLLGDSALYLCASSFRQGYGYTFGSGTRLTVV.